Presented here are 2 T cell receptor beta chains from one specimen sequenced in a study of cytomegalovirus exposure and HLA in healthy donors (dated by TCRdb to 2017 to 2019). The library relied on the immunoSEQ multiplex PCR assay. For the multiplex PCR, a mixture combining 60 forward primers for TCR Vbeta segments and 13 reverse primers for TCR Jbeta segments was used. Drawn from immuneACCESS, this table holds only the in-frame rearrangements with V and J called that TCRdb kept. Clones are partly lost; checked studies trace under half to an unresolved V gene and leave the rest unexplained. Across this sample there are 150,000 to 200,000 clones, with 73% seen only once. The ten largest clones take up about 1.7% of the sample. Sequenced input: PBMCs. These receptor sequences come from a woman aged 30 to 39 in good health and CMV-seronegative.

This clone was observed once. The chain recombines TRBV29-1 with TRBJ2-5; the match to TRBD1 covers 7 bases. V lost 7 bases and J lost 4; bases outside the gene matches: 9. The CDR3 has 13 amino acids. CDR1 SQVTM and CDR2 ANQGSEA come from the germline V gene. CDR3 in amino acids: CSARGQAAETQYF. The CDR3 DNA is TGCAGCGCCCGAGGACAGGCCGCAGAGACCCAGTACTTC. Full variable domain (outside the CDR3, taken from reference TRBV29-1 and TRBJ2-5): SAVISQKPSRDICQRGTSLTIQCQVDSQVTMMFWYRQQPGQSLTLIATANQGSEATYESGFVIDKFPISRPNLTFSTLTVSNMSPEDSSIYLCSARGQAAETQYFGPGTRLLVL.

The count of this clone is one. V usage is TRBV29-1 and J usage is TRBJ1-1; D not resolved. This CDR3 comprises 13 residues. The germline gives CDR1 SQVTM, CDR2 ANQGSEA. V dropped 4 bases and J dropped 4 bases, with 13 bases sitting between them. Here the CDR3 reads CSVGDSPGTEAFF. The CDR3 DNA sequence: TGCAGCGTTGGAGACTCCCCGGGCACTGAAGCTTTCTTT.